This TCR beta chain was sequenced in a study of T cells in Graves' hyperthyroidism and ophthalmopathy. Study-wide findings and caveats: A median roughly 6.6 months before onset, the model predicted ophthalmopathy. Most clonotypes expanded in thyroid above 0.001 were likewise present in blood.

At least 3 on the Clinical Activity Score was recorded for ophthalmopathy patients, who also had NOSPECS grade at least 4 and duration under 3 months. This clonotype was detected only a few times. Its antigen is currently unknown. Template material for amplifying TCR beta CDR3 regions consisted of RNA transcripts. First-round RT-PCR targeting the TCR CDR3 was performed with the HTBI primer set. TCRdb used MiXCR to reprocess the multiplex PCR reads, holding one entry per CDR3 protein. The sample consists of approximately 600,000 distinct CDR3 sequences, around 21% of them appearing once. The CDR3 runs 14 residues. Germline V gene lookup returns CDR1 SGHTA and CDR2 FQGNSA. J gave up 4 bases and V 5 bases, and 5 bases lay outside the gene matches.

This clonotype was obtained from a man aged 25-40 years with Graves' ophthalmopathy. J is TRBJ1-1 and V is TRBV7-2; 9 bases align to TRBD1. Sequences were obtained from blood. The CDR3 spells CASSPTGGITEAFF. The CDR3 region has the DNA TGTGCCAGCAGCCCGACAGGGGGTATCACTGAAGCTTTCTTT.